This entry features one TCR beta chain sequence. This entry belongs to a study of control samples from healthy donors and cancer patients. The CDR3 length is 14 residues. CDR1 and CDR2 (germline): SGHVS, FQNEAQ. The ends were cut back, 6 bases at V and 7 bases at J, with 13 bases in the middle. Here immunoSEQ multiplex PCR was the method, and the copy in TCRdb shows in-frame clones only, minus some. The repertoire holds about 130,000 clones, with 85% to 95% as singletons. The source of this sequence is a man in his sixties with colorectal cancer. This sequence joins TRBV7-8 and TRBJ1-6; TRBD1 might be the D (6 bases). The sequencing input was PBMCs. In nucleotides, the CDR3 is TGTGCCAGCAGACCCGGGACATCCAATTCACCCCTCCACTTT. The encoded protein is CASRPGTSNSPLHF.